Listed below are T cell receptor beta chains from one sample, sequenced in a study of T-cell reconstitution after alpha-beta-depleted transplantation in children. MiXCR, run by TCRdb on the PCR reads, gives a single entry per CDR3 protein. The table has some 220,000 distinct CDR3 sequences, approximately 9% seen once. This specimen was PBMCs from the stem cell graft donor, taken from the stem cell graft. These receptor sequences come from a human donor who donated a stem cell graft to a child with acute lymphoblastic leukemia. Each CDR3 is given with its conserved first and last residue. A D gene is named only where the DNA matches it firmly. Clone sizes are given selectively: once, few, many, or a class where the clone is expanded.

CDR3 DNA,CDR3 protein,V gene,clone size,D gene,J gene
TGCGCCAGTAGACAGGGGAATTCGGACGAGCAGTACTTC,CASRQGNSDEQYF,TRBV5-1,few,TRBD1,TRBJ2-7
TGTGCCAGCAGCCCTAAGGGGACAGCTATGCAAGAGACCCAGTACTTC,CASSPKGTAMQETQYF,TRBV7-9,few,TRBD1,TRBJ2-5
TGTGCCAGCAGTCCGCAGGACAGGAACGGGGTATACGATGGCTACACCTTC,CASSPQDRNGVYDGYTF,TRBV27,few,TRBD1,TRBJ1-2
TGTGCCAGCAGCCCCGGGACTAGCGGGGTTGGGGAGACCCAGTACTTC,CASSPGTSGVGETQYF,TRBV7-7,.,TRBD2,TRBJ2-5
TGCAGTGCGAGCCGGGGCTACGAGCAGTACTTC,CSASRGYEQYF,TRBV20-1,.,.,TRBJ2-7
TGTGCCAGCAGCAGAAACAGGGGGTCGGCCTACGAGCAGTACTTC,CASSRNRGSAYEQYF,TRBV7-2,few,TRBD1,TRBJ2-7
TGTGCCAGCAGTAGAGACCTGGGACAGGGGGCCTACAATGAGCAGTTCTTC,CASSRDLGQGAYNEQFF,TRBV6-2/TRBV6-3,few,TRBD1,TRBJ2-1
TGTGCCAGCAGTTTGGGTTCTGGGACAGGGTACGCCGGGGAGCTGTTTTTT,CASSLGSGTGYAGELFF,TRBV27,.,TRBD1,TRBJ2-2
TGTGCCAGCTCCTCGGCACAGGTGAACACTGAAGCTTTCTTT,CASSSAQVNTEAFF,TRBV18,.,.,TRBJ1-1
TGCAGTGCTAGAGATGAACTAGTTGGAAAGACCCAGTACTTC,CSARDELVGKTQYF,TRBV20-1,many,.,TRBJ2-5
TGTGCCAGCAGTTTACCGGGACAGAACTACAATGAGCAGTTCTTC,CASSLPGQNYNEQFF,TRBV12-3/TRBV12-4,many,TRBD1,TRBJ2-1
TGTGCCAGCAGACCACAGGAGGACCTTGAAGCTTTCTTT,CASRPQEDLEAFF,TRBV12-3/TRBV12-4,.,.,TRBJ1-1
TGTGCCAGCGTAACCGCGAATAGCAATCAGCCCCAGCATTTT,CASVTANSNQPQHF,TRBV6-2/TRBV6-3,many,.,TRBJ1-5
TGCGCCAGCAGCCACGCTGGTGGGGGGGGGACAGATACGCAGTATTTT,CASSHAGGGGTDTQYF,TRBV4-1,.,TRBD2,TRBJ2-3
TGCGCCAGCAGCTGGTCGACTAGCCCCACAGATACGCAGTATTTT,CASSWSTSPTDTQYF,TRBV5-1,many,TRBD2,TRBJ2-3
TGCGCCAGCAGCTATCGTTCAGGCCGGAACACTGAAGCTTTCTTT,CASSYRSGRNTEAFF,TRBV5-1,few,.,TRBJ1-1
TGCGCCAGCAGCTCCCCAGCCGGAGGCGAGCAGTACTTC,CASSSPAGGEQYF,TRBV5-1,.,.,TRBJ2-7
TGCAGTGCTAGCTTTCGGGGGGCGGATACGCAGTATTTT,CSASFRGADTQYF,TRBV20-1,many,.,TRBJ2-3
TGTGCCAGCAGTCGAGGGGACCTAGTGGGAAATGAAGCTTTCTTT,CASSRGDLVGNEAFF,TRBV6-2/TRBV6-3,.,.,TRBJ1-1
TGTGCCAGCAGTTGGAGACAGGCTGGAAACACCATATATTTT,CASSWRQAGNTIYF,TRBV12-3/TRBV12-4,many,.,TRBJ1-3
TGCAGTGCTAGTGGCCGGGACAGGTCCTACGAGCAGTACTTC,CSASGRDRSYEQYF,TRBV20-1,many,TRBD1,TRBJ2-7
TGTGCCAGCAGCAAAAGAGGGGACCTTAAGCACGGGAACAATGAGCAGTTCTTC,CASSKRGDLKHGNNEQFF,TRBV21-1,many,.,TRBJ2-1
TGTGCCAGCAGCCACAACAGGCCCCCAGCTTTCTTT,CASSHNRPPAFF,TRBV3-1,few,.,TRBJ1-1
TGTGCCAGCAGCTCCCGAGCGGATGAAAAACTGTTTTTT,CASSSRADEKLFF,TRBV7-2,many,.,TRBJ1-4
TGTGCCAGCGGACAGGGGTATCAGCCCCAGCATTTT,CASGQGYQPQHF,TRBV19,many,TRBD1,TRBJ1-5
TGTGCCAGCAGCGGAACCTGGACTAGCGGGGAAGAGACCCAGTACTTC,CASSGTWTSGEETQYF,TRBV11-3,few,TRBD2,TRBJ2-5
TGTGCCAGCAGTGGACTGGGGGCGCCGAACACCGGGGAGCTGTTTTTT,CASSGLGAPNTGELFF,TRBV2,few,.,TRBJ2-2
TGTGCCAGCAGCTCTTGGGGTGCCGGGGAGCTGTTTTTT,CASSSWGAGELFF,TRBV5-5,many,.,TRBJ2-2
TGTGCCAGCAGGGGGATCATTGAAAGGTTGAAGACCCAGTACTTC,CASRGIIERLKTQYF,TRBV6-2/TRBV6-3,.,.,TRBJ2-5
TGTGCCAGCAGTTATTCGGGCATGAACACTGAAGCTTTCTTT,CASSYSGMNTEAFF,TRBV6-5,few,.,TRBJ1-1
TGCAGTGCTCCCACCCTCTCTGGGGCCAACGTCCTGACTTTC,CSAPTLSGANVLTF,TRBV20-1,.,.,TRBJ2-6
TGCAGCGTTGAAGATCCTGGACAGGGAGGAGAGACCCAGTACTTC,CSVEDPGQGGETQYF,TRBV29-1,.,TRBD1,TRBJ2-5
TGTGCCAGCAGCTTAATGCAAGGCACAGATACGCAGTATTTT,CASSLMQGTDTQYF,TRBV7-6,many,.,TRBJ2-3
TGTGCCAGCAGTTTGGGACAGGCCCTTAATGAAAAACTGTTTTTT,CASSLGQALNEKLFF,TRBV6-5,few,TRBD1,TRBJ1-4
TGTGCCAGCAGTGAATGGAGGGGGCGGGAGCTGTTTTTT,CASSEWRGRELFF,TRBV2,many,.,TRBJ2-2
TGTGCCAGCAGCTCACGGGGCTACAATGAGCAGTTCTTC,CASSSRGYNEQFF,TRBV2,few,.,TRBJ2-1
TGCGCCAGCAGCTTCTCGGACAGGGTCGAGCAGTACTTC,CASSFSDRVEQYF,TRBV5-1,few,TRBD1,TRBJ2-7
TGTGCCAGCAGCTTAGGGGGGGGGAGGTCCGAGCAGTACTTC,CASSLGGGRSEQYF,TRBV7-8,many,TRBD2,TRBJ2-7
TGCAGCGTTGCGGATGGGATCCGATTTACTGCTGGGGCCAACGTCCTGACTTTC,CSVADGIRFTAGANVLTF,TRBV29-1,many,.,TRBJ2-6
TGTGCCAGCAGCTTAGTGCGGGGGAACACCGGGGAGCTGTTTTTT,CASSLVRGNTGELFF,TRBV7-2,many,.,TRBJ2-2
TGTGCCAGCAGTTTGCCGGGGACACCCACAGATACGCAGTATTTT,CASSLPGTPTDTQYF,TRBV27,few,.,TRBJ2-3
TGTGCCAGCAGCTTAACTCAGGACCCGAACACTGAAGCTTTCTTT,CASSLTQDPNTEAFF,TRBV7-6,.,.,TRBJ1-1
TGTGCCAGCCGGGACTCTGGAAACACCATATATTTT,CASRDSGNTIYF,TRBV12-3/TRBV12-4,.,.,TRBJ1-3
TGTGCCAGCAGCTTCACACCCGGGGGGCCGCCTTATAAAGCAGATACGCAGTATTTT,CASSFTPGGPPYKADTQYF,TRBV11-2,many,.,TRBJ2-3
TGCGCCAGCAGCCAAGACCGAGGACTAGCGGGGGCCCAAGAGACCCAGTACTTC,CASSQDRGLAGAQETQYF,TRBV4-3,few,TRBD2,TRBJ2-5
TGTGCCAGCAGCTTAAGACAAGGATCCCAAGAGACCCAGTACTTC,CASSLRQGSQETQYF,TRBV13,many,.,TRBJ2-5
TGCAGTGCTAGTGGGGGGAATCAGCCCCAGCATTTT,CSASGGNQPQHF,TRBV20-1,once,.,TRBJ1-5
TGTGCCAGCAGCAACGGACTAGCGATCACAGATACGCAGTATTTT,CASSNGLAITDTQYF,TRBV27,many,TRBD2,TRBJ2-3
TGTGCCAGCAGTCGGCTAGCGGGGGCCGTGGACGAGCAGTACTTC,CASSRLAGAVDEQYF,TRBV2,few,TRBD2,TRBJ2-7
TGTGCCAGCAGTTCGACAGGGGAAGCCAAAAACATTCAGTACTTC,CASSSTGEAKNIQYF,TRBV7-9,few,TRBD1,TRBJ2-4
TGTGCCAGCAGCTTAGATCTGTCCCACGGCTCCTACAATGAGCAGTTCTTC,CASSLDLSHGSYNEQFF,TRBV11-2,many,.,TRBJ2-1
TGTGCCAGTAGTAGCCGGGACATGGACTACGAGCAGTACTTC,CASSSRDMDYEQYF,TRBV19,.,.,TRBJ2-7
TGCGCCAGCAGCTTGGAGGCGTTGAGCTCCTACGAGCAGTACTTC,CASSLEALSSYEQYF,TRBV5-1,.,.,TRBJ2-7